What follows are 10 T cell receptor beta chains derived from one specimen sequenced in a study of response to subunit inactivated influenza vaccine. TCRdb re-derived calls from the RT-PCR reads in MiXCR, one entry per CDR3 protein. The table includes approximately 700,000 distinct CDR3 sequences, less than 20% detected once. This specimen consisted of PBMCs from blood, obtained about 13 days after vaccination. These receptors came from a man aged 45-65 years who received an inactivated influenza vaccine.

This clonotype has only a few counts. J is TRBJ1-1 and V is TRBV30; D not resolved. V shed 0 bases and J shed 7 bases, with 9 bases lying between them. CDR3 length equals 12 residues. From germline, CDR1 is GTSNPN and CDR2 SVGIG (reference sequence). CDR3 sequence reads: CAWSVQINEAFF. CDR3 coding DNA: TGTGCCTGGAGTGTACAAATAAATGAAGCTTTCTTT. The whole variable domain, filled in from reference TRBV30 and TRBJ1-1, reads SQTIHQWPATLVQPVGSPLSLECTVEGTSNPNLYWYRQAAGRGLQLLFYSVGIGQISSEVPQNLSASRPQDRQFILSSKKLLLSDSGFYLCAWSVQINEAFFGQGTRLTVV.

CDR3 nucleotide sequence: TGTGCCAGCAGCCGGGGGCGAAACGGGGAGCTGTTTTTT. This translates into CASSRGRNGELFF. This rearrangement joins TRBV11-3 to TRBJ2-2; the D gene could be TRBD1 or TRBD2 (6 bases each). V lost 5 bases and J 7 bases, leaving 11 bases between the germline ends. The CDR3 runs 13 residues. Looked up from germline, CDR1 is SGHNT and CDR2 is YENEEA.

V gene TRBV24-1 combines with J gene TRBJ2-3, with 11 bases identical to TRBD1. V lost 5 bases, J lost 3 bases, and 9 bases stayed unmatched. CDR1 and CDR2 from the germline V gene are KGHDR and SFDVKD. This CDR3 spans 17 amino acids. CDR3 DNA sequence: TGTGCCACCAGTGTGGCCGCCGGGACAGGGGGTACAGATACGCAGTATTTT. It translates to CATSVAAGTGGTDTQYF.

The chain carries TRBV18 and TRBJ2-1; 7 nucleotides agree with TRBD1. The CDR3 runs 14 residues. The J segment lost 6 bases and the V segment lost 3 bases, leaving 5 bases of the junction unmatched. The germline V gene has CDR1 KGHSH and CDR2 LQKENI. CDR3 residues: CASSPGQPPNEQFF. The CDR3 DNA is TGTGCCAGCTCACCGGGACAGCCCCCCAATGAGCAGTTCTTC.

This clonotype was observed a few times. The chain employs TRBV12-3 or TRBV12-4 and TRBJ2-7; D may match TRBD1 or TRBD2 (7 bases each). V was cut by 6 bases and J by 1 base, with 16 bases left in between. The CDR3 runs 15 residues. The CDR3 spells CASRGYRGGSYEQYF. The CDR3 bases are TGTGCCAGCAGGGGGTACAGGGGAGGGTCCTACGAGCAGTACTTC.

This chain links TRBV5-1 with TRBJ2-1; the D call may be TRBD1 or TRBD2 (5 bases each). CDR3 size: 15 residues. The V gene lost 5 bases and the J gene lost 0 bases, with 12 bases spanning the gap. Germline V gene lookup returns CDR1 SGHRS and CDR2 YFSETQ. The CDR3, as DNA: TGCGCCAGCAGTAATACTAGGGGCTCCTACAATGAGCAGTTCTTC. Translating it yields CASSNTRGSYNEQFF.

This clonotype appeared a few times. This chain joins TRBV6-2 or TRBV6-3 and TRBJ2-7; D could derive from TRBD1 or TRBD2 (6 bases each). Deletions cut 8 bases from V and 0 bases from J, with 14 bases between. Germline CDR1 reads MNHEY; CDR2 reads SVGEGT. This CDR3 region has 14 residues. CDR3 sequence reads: CASLRGPSSYEQYF. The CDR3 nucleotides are TGTGCCAGCCTCCGGGGGCCTTCCTCCTACGAGCAGTACTTC.

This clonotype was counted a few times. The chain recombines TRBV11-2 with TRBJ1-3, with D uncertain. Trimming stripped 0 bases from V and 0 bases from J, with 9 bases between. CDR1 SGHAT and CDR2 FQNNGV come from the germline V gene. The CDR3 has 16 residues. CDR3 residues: CASSLDAAISGNTIYF. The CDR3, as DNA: TGTGCCAGCAGCTTAGATGCAGCGATCTCTGGAAACACCATATATTTT.

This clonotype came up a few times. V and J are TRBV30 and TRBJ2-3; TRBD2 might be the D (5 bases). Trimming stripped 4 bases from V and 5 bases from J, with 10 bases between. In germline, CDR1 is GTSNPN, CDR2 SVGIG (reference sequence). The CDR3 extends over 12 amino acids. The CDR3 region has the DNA TGTGCCTGGACCAACAGCGGAGATACGCAGTATTTT. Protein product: CAWTNSGDTQYF.

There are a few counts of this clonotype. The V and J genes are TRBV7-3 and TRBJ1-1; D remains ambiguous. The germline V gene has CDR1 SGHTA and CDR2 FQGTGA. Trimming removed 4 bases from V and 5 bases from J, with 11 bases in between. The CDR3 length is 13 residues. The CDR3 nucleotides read TGTGCCAGCAGCTCATTCCCGGGAACTGAAGCTTTCTTT. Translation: CASSSFPGTEAFF.